This entry lists 18 T cell receptor beta chains sequenced from one sample in a study of glioma-infiltrating T cells after dendritic cell vaccination. Clones were read by immunoSEQ multiplex PCR, and TCRdb kept only the in-frame ones, dropping some. The sample records almost 65,000 clones, 82% being singletons. The material was blood, obtained before dendritic cell vaccination. The receptor source for this set is a human donor with glioblastoma.

The rearrangement joins TRBV25-1 to TRBJ1-5, with D tentatively TRBD1 (5 bases). Looked up from germline, CDR1 is MGHDK and CDR2 is SYGVNS. Trimming took 1 base from V and 6 from J, leaving 13 bases between them. CDR3 length equals 15 residues. DNA of the CDR3: TGTGCCAGCAGTGAATTTGGGGGGAGCGGTCAGCCCCAGCATTTT. This gives the protein CASSEFGGSGQPQHF. The full variable domain, with the rest looked up from reference TRBV25-1 and TRBJ1-5, is EADIYQTPRYLVIGTGKKITLECSQTMGHDKMYWYQQDPGMELHLIHYSYGVNSTEKGDLSSESTVSRIRTEHFPLTLESARPSHTSQYLCASSEFGGSGQPQHFGDGTRLSIL.

V is TRBV5-4 and J is TRBJ2-3; D is perhaps TRBD1 (6 bases). In germline, CDR1 is SGHNT, CDR2 YYREEE (reference sequence). The CDR3 length is 14 residues. Trimming stripped 4 bases from V and 4 bases from J, with 13 bases between. In nucleotides, the CDR3 is TGTGCCAGCAGCCCGAACACAGGGCCAGATACGCAGTATTTT. Amino acids: CASSPNTGPDTQYF.

This rearrangement joins TRBV13 to TRBJ2-3; a weak D match, TRBD1 (5 bases). This CDR3 has 13 amino acids. Germline V CDR1 and CDR2: PRHDT, FYEKMQ (reference sequence). V lost 5 bases and J lost 4, with 10 bases in between. CDR3 protein: CASSPQGSDTQYF. CDR3 DNA sequence: TGTGCCAGCAGCCCCCAGGGTTCAGATACGCAGTATTTT. Drawing the rest from reference TRBV13 and TRBJ2-3, the complete variable domain is AAGVIQSPRHLIKEKRETATLKCYPIPRHDTVYWYQQGPGQDPQFLISFYEKMQSDKGSIPDRFSAQQFSDYHSELNMSSLELGDSALYFCASSPQGSDTQYFGPGTRLTVL.

The chain is built from TRBV29-1 and TRBJ2-3; TRBD1 aligns across 7 bases. J was trimmed by 3 bases and V by 5 bases; bases with no gene match: 8. Germline assignment: CDR1 SQVTM and CDR2 ANQGSEA. CDR3 length: 14 amino acids. The CDR3 is CSVSTGAWTDTQYF. Here the CDR3 DNA reads TGCAGCGTTTCCACAGGGGCTTGGACAGATACGCAGTATTTT.

V usage is TRBV19 and J usage is TRBJ2-7; TRBD1 matches 11 bases. Losses at the gene ends were 5 bases for V and 3 bases for J; bases not matched to a gene: 0. The germline V gene encodes CDR1 LNHDA and CDR2 SQIVND (reference sequence). The CDR3 spans 13 residues. CDR3 nucleotide sequence: TGTGCCAGTAGTGGGACAGGGGGCTACGAGCAGTACTTC. This translates into CASSGTGGYEQYF.

The rearrangement joins TRBV4-1 to TRBJ1-1; D may be TRBD1 (6 bases). Between the trimmed V and J ends, which lost 0 bases and 3 bases, there was a span of 14 bases. Per the germline V gene, CDR1 is MGHRA and CDR2 is YSYEKL. The CDR3 sequence is 16 residues long. In DNA, the CDR3 is TGCGCCAGCAGCCAAGAGATTTTTGGGACACACACTGAAGCTTTCTTT. It specifies CASSQEIFGTHTEAFF.

The J gene is TRBJ1-2, the V gene TRBV21-1; whether TRBD1, the table's D call, matches the DNA was not checked. TRBV21-1 is assigned pseudogene status. The CDR3 runs 14 residues. DNA of the CDR3: TGTGCCAGCACTAAACCAGGGTGGGACTATGGCTACACCTTC. Translation gives CASTKPGWDYGYTF.

This clone showed up just once. The chain recombines TRBV6-5 with TRBJ1-6; TRBD1 might be the D (6 bases). Germline lookup yields CDR1 MNHEY and CDR2 SVGAGI. The CDR3 has 14 residues. The V end was cut by 5 bases, the J end by 9 bases, with 14 bases between. The CDR3 DNA is TGTGCCAGCAGTAGAACAGGGAAAAGTTCACCCCTCCACTTT. It yields the protein CASSRTGKSSPLHF.

Only a few counts were recorded for this clone. The chain links TRBV7-2 to TRBJ2-3; 8 bases fit TRBD2. The germline gives CDR1 SGHTA, CDR2 FQGNSA. CDR3 size: 15 residues. V was clipped by 6 bases and J by 3 bases; unmatched bases: 8. CDR3 sequence (DNA): TGTGCCAGCAGGAGGGCTAGCGGGCGGACAGATACGCAGTATTTT. Protein: CASRRASGRTDTQYF.

This chain connects TRBV5-6 to TRBJ2-7; D call uncertain. This CDR3 has 14 residues. In germline, CDR1 is SGHDT, CDR2 YYEEEE. Trimming cost V 1 base and J 0 bases, with 8 bases left between them. This chain's CDR3 is CASSLSRSSYEQYF. The CDR3 DNA reads TGTGCCAGCAGCTTGAGTCGGAGCTCCTACGAGCAGTACTTC.

J is TRBJ2-5 and V is TRBV13; 9 bases are a match to TRBD2. Germline CDR1 PRHDT, CDR2 FYEKMQ (reference sequence). The CDR3 sequence is 14 residues long. J lost 5 bases, V lost 5 bases, and 6 bases had no gene match. The DNA of the CDR3 is TGTGCCAGCAGCACGGGACTAGCTACCGAGACCCAGTACTTC. Translation: CASSTGLATETQYF. The whole variable domain, filled in from reference TRBV13 and TRBJ2-5, reads AAGVIQSPRHLIKEKRETATLKCYPIPRHDTVYWYQQGPGQDPQFLISFYEKMQSDKGSIPDRFSAQQFSDYHSELNMSSLELGDSALYFCASSTGLATETQYFGPGTRLLVL.

This clone has only a few counts. This chain joins TRBV25-1 and TRBJ1-1, with D possibly matching TRBD1 (6 bases). The CDR3 has 13 amino acids. The germline V gene encodes CDR1 MGHDK and CDR2 SYGVNS. V was pared by 11 bases and J by 5 bases, with 18 bases between. The CDR3 region has the DNA TGTGCCGCCTCGGGAGGGGGGCGGACTGAAGCTTTCTTT. Its translation is CAASGGGRTEAFF.

The genes are TRBV27 and TRBJ2-5, with 7 bases matching TRBD1. Germline V gives CDR1 MNHEY, CDR2 SMNVEV (reference sequence). The trim removed 5 bases at V and 4 bases at J, leaving 13 bases unmatched. The CDR3 is 16 residues long. CDR3 amino acids: CASSRIPGQRIETQYF. CDR3 in DNA: TGTGCCAGCAGTCGAATTCCGGGACAGCGAATAGAGACCCAGTACTTC.

The chain has TRBV2 and TRBJ1-5; D not certain. The CDR3 totals 14 residues. Germline V CDR1 and CDR2: SNHLY, FYNNEI. Trimming left V 1 base short and J 4 bases short, with 8 bases between. The CDR3 nucleotides read TGTGCCAGCAGTGAAGGGGCCCGGAATCAGCCCCAGCATTTT. Protein sequence: CASSEGARNQPQHF.

V and J are TRBV6-6 and TRBJ2-7; TRBD1 might be the D (5 bases). The V and J ends lost 5 bases and 4 bases respectively, with 15 bases between them. The CDR3 length is 14 residues. CDR1 MNHNY and CDR2 SVGAGI come from the germline V gene (reference sequence). This CDR3 is CASSKPRQSYEQYF. The CDR3 coding sequence is TGTGCCAGCAGTAAACCGAGACAGTCTTACGAGCAGTACTTC.

CDR3 residues: CACPRGDLNSPLHF. The CDR3 nucleotides are TGTGCCTGCCCTCGGGGGGACCTTAATTCACCCCTCCACTTT. V gene TRBV30 combines with J gene TRBJ1-6, with D possibly matching TRBD1 (5 bases). Germline V gene lookup returns CDR1 GTSNPN and CDR2 SVGIG (reference sequence). The V end lost 6 bases, the J end lost 6 bases, and 15 bases lay between the germline ends. The CDR3 extends over 14 amino acids.

This rearrangement joins TRBV10-2 to TRBJ1-2; 7 nucleotides line up with TRBD1. Germline V gene sequence: CDR1 WSHSY, CDR2 SAAADI. The J segment lost 4 bases and the V segment lost 4 bases, leaving 6 bases of the junction unmatched. The CDR3 is 14 residues long. This CDR3 reads CASSGRQGGYGYTF. For the CDR3, the DNA is TGCGCCAGCAGTGGCAGACAGGGAGGCTATGGCTACACCTTC.

The V call is TRBV27, the J call TRBJ1-1; D remains unclear. Germline assignment: CDR1 MNHEY and CDR2 SMNVEV (reference sequence). This CDR3 spans 12 amino acids. Trimming pared 10 bases from V and 2 bases from J, leaving 11 bases between. The DNA for the CDR3 is TGTGCCACCTCCCGAGGCAACACTGAAGCTTTCTTT. It yields the protein CATSRGNTEAFF.